The 26 T cell receptor beta chains reported below all come from one sample, sequenced in a study of blood T cell repertoires in COVID-19. Clones were sequenced by immunoSEQ multiplex PCR, and TCRdb holds only the in-frame ones, with some missing. The sample consists of roughly 72,000 clones, just over 85% of them appearing once. Sequenced input: peripheral blood. The source is a human donor in a cohort sampled during active COVID-19.

V is TRBV2 and J is TRBJ2-2; weak D call: TRBD1 (5 bases). Trimming shortened V by 7 bases and J by 1 base, and 13 bases separated the two germline ends. CDR1 SNHLY and CDR2 FYNNEI come from the germline V gene. The CDR3 is made up of 15 amino acids. The CDR3 reads CASTFGQGNTGELFF. The CDR3, as DNA: TGTGCCAGCACTTTCGGACAAGGGAACACCGGGGAGCTGTTTTTT. Complete variable domain (other parts from reference TRBV2 and TRBJ2-2): EPEVTQTPSHQVTQMGQEVILRCVPISNHLYFYWYRQILGQKVEFLVSFYNNEISEKSEIFDDQFSVERPDGSNFTLKIRSTKLEDSAMYFCASTFGQGNTGELFFGEGSRLTVL.

This chain links TRBV5-4 with TRBJ2-5; 11 nucleotides align to TRBD2. Germline loops: CDR1 SGHNT, CDR2 YYREEE (reference sequence). This CDR3 has 19 residues. Losses at the gene ends were 0 bases for V and 1 base for J; bases not matched to a gene: 11. The CDR3 DNA sequence: TGTGCCAGCAGCTTGGGGGGGCTTAGCGGGAGGGCTGGCCAAGAGACCCAGTACTTC. This encodes CASSLGGLSGRAGQETQYF.

The genes are TRBV2 and TRBJ2-3; no reliable D call. The CDR3 is 17 amino acids. The ends were cut back, 2 bases at V and 1 base at J, with 16 bases in the middle. The V gene's germline CDR1 is SNHLY and CDR2 FYNNEI. DNA for the CDR3: TGTGCCAGCAGTGAATACGGCCCGGGTTCGGGCACAGATACGCAGTATTTT. It translates to CASSEYGPGSGTDTQYF.

The chain carries TRBV7-2 and TRBJ1-5; 8 bases map to TRBD1. The CDR3 extends over 13 amino acids. V lost 2 bases to trimming and J lost 6 bases; unmatched junction nucleotides: 0. Germline-derived CDR1 and CDR2 are SGHTA and FQGNSA. CDR3 in DNA: TGTGCCAGCAGCTTAACAGGGGGTCAGCCCCAGCATTTT. It codes for CASSLTGGQPQHF. Drawing the rest from reference TRBV7-2 and TRBJ1-5, the complete variable domain is GAGVSQSPSNKVTEKGKDVELRCDPISGHTALYWYRQSLGQGLEFLIYFQGNSAPDKSGLPSDRFSAERTGGSVSTLTIQRTQQEDSAVYLCASSLTGGQPQHFGDGTRLSIL.

The chain joins TRBV5-6 to TRBJ1-1, with D maybe TRBD1 (6 bases). The germline V and J ends were trimmed by 7 bases and 0 bases, with 16 bases remaining between them. The CDR3 length is 15 residues. Germline V gives CDR1 SGHDT, CDR2 YYEEEE. CDR3 coding DNA: TGTGCCAGCCATCGGACAGTTCCAATGAACACTGAAGCTTTCTTT. It is translated as CASHRTVPMNTEAFF.

The CDR3 nucleotides are TGTGCCAGCAGCTTGGACAGGGGATATAATTCACCCCTCCACTTT. The encoded protein is CASSLDRGYNSPLHF. The V and J genes are TRBV5-4 and TRBJ1-6; 7 bases are shared with TRBD1. V lost 0 bases, J lost 4 bases, and 1 base stayed unmatched. This CDR3 contains 15 residues. Germline V lookup: CDR1 SGHNT, CDR2 YYREEE (reference sequence).

The genes are TRBV7-2 and TRBJ1-2, with TRBD1 identical over 7 bases. V dropped 5 bases and J dropped 1; count of bases not matched to a gene: 4. The CDR3 totals 14 residues. Germline CDR1 and CDR2: SGHTA and FQGNSA. In DNA form, the CDR3 reads TGTGCCAGCAGCGATGGACAGGATAACTATGGCTACACCTTC. Protein product: CASSDGQDNYGYTF.

The rearrangement joins TRBV2 to TRBJ1-5; TRBD1 matches at 9 bases. V was clipped by 6 bases and J by 3 bases; unmatched bases: 3. The CDR3 consists of 14 residues. Germline V CDR1 and CDR2: SNHLY, FYNNEI. The CDR3 sequence is CASRDRGNNQPQHF. CDR3 in DNA: TGTGCCAGCAGGGACAGGGGAAACAATCAGCCCCAGCATTTT.

The chain is built from TRBV10-1 and TRBJ2-3; D is unclear. Deletions cut 7 bases from V and 2 bases from J, with 4 bases between. Germline V CDR1 and CDR2: WNHNN, SYGVQD (reference sequence). The CDR3 has 11 amino acids. In DNA form, the CDR3 reads TGCGCCAGCATTCACACAGATACGCAGTATTTT. Translation: CASIHTDTQYF.

This chain joins TRBV5-1 and TRBJ1-1; D remains unclear. Trimming took off 3 bases at V and 6 bases at J, with 12 bases between the two ends. This CDR3 comprises 13 residues. Germline assignment: CDR1 SGHRS and CDR2 YFSETQ. The CDR3 sequence: CASSSTGSSEAFF. CDR3 coding DNA: TGCGCCAGCAGCTCTACCGGGTCATCTGAAGCTTTCTTT.

The rearrangement links TRBV13 to TRBJ1-3; perhaps TRBD1 as D (5 bases). This CDR3 region has 16 residues. The V end was cut by 5 bases, the J end by 0 bases, with 14 bases between. Germline V CDR1 and CDR2: PRHDT, FYEKMQ (reference sequence). For the CDR3, the DNA is TGTGCCAGCAGCCCACCGACAGACCTCTCTGGAAACACCATATATTTT. Translation gives CASSPPTDLSGNTIYF.

The rearrangement links TRBV10-3 to TRBJ2-5; D remains unclear. Trimming removed 3 bases from V and 2 bases from J, with 7 bases in between. Germline V gene data show CDR1 as ENHRY and CDR2 as SYGVKD. The CDR3 covers 13 residues. The CDR3 coding sequence is TGTGCCATCAGTGACACAGAGCAAGAGACCCAGTACTTC. It translates to CAISDTEQETQYF.

The chain has TRBV19 and TRBJ2-1, with D possibly matching TRBD1 (6 bases). This CDR3 is built from 12 residues. Trimming left V 4 bases short and J 10 bases short, with 11 bases between. Germline V gene data show CDR1 as LNHDA and CDR2 as SQIVND (reference sequence). The CDR3 here is CASSTTGSEQFF. The CDR3 DNA sequence: TGTGCCAGTAGTACCACAGGGTCCGAGCAGTTCTTC.

The chain carries TRBV19 and TRBJ2-2, with D tentatively TRBD1 (5 bases). Trimming removed 3 bases at V and 0 bases at J, with 8 bases between. CDR3 length: 15 residues. Germline assignment: CDR1 LNHDA and CDR2 SQIVND (reference sequence). CDR3 in amino acids: CASSIGRANTGELFF. CDR3 DNA: TGTGCCAGTAGTATTGGCAGGGCGAACACCGGGGAGCTGTTTTTT.

This clone was picked up one time. The chain couples TRBV7-3 to TRBJ2-2; tentative D call: TRBD2 (6 bases). Germline-derived CDR1 and CDR2 are SGHTA and FQGTGA. V was trimmed by 3 bases and J by 4 bases, leaving 9 bases between them. The CDR3 totals 14 residues. The CDR3 sequence is CASSLGLTTGELFF. Here the CDR3 DNA reads TGTGCCAGCAGCTTGGGACTTACCACCGGGGAGCTGTTTTTT.

The V and J genes are TRBV6-1 and TRBJ2-7, with D unresolved. V lost 1 base and J 3 bases, leaving 7 bases between the germline ends. Germline assignment: CDR1 MNHNS and CDR2 SASEGT. The CDR3 runs 13 residues. This CDR3 is CASSEDYNYEQYF. CDR3 in DNA: TGTGCCAGCAGTGAAGACTACAACTACGAGCAGTACTTC.

This sequence joins TRBV4-2 and TRBJ1-2; maybe TRBD1 (6 bases). In germline, CDR1 is LGHNA, CDR2 YNFKEQ. The CDR3 extends over 14 amino acids. V lost 1 base and J lost 4, with 10 bases in between. The CDR3 nucleotides read TGTGCCAGCAGCCAAGCAGGGGCGGGCTATGGCTACACCTTC. Protein sequence: CASSQAGAGYGYTF.

The chain has TRBV6-6 and TRBJ2-1; 9 bases map to TRBD2. This CDR3 is 16 amino acids long. After removal of 5 bases from V and 4 bases from J, the junction contained 9 bases not matched to a gene. In germline, CDR1 is MNHNY, CDR2 SVGAGI (reference sequence). The CDR3 sequence is CASSKLAGPPYNEQFF. The DNA of the CDR3 is TGTGCCAGCAGTAAACTAGCGGGCCCCCCTTACAATGAGCAGTTCTTC.

The chain uses TRBV7-2 and TRBJ2-7; D remains unclear. This CDR3 spans 14 amino acids. Trimming stripped 0 bases from V and 3 bases from J, with 9 bases between. Per germline, CDR1 SGHTA and CDR2 FQGNSA. The CDR3 spells CASSLAPEYYEQYF. The CDR3 DNA reads TGTGCCAGCAGCTTAGCGCCTGAGTACTACGAGCAGTACTTC.

The J gene is TRBJ1-2, the V gene TRBV19; perhaps TRBD1 as D (5 bases). The germline V gene encodes CDR1 LNHDA and CDR2 SQIVND (reference sequence). Trimming took off 7 bases at V and 0 bases at J, with 15 bases between the two ends. This CDR3 is built from 15 residues. The CDR3 DNA is TGTGCCAGTACTGCGGTGGGGGAGGCTAACTATGGCTACACCTTC. As protein: CASTAVGEANYGYTF. Full variable domain (missing parts from reference TRBV19 and TRBJ1-2): DGGITQSPKYLFRKEGQNVTLSCEQNLNHDAMYWYRQDPGQGLRLIYYSQIVNDFQKGDIAEGYSVSREKKESFPLTVTSAQKNPTAFYLCASTAVGEANYGYTFGSGTRLTVV.

The rearrangement uses TRBV28 and TRBJ1-2, with 7 bases fitting TRBD1. Looked up from germline, CDR1 is MDHEN and CDR2 is SYDVKM. Losses at the gene ends were 7 bases for V and 4 bases for J; bases not matched to a gene: 9. This CDR3 is built from 14 residues. The CDR3 spells CASTQGGETYGYTF. Written as DNA, the CDR3 is TGTGCCAGCACCCAAGGGGGCGAGACCTATGGCTACACCTTC.

V gene TRBV2 combines with J gene TRBJ1-1; D might be TRBD1 (6 bases). Germline V gene lookup returns CDR1 SNHLY and CDR2 FYNNEI. This CDR3 region has 14 residues. V was pared by 4 bases and J by 3 bases, with 12 bases between. The CDR3 DNA reads as TGTGCCAGCAGTGTAGGGGGAGGGTACACTGAAGCTTTCTTT. Residues: CASSVGGGYTEAFF. The full variable domain, completed using reference TRBV2 and TRBJ1-1, is EPEVTQTPSHQVTQMGQEVILRCVPISNHLYFYWYRQILGQKVEFLVSFYNNEISEKSEIFDDQFSVERPDGSNFTLKIRSTKLEDSAMYFCASSVGGGYTEAFFGQGTRLTVV.

The V call is TRBV24-1, the J call TRBJ2-4, with D tentatively TRBD1 (6 bases). Germline-derived CDR1 and CDR2 are KGHDR and SFDVKD. The germline V and J ends were trimmed by 4 bases and 0 bases, with 15 bases remaining between them. The CDR3 spans 17 residues. In DNA, the CDR3 is TGTGCCACCAGTGACCAGGGGCAGAATCTAGCCAAAAACATTCAGTACTTC. Its protein is CATSDQGQNLAKNIQYF.

V usage is TRBV21-1 and J usage is TRBJ1-2; TRBD1, the D gene given by the table, was not confirmed from the DNA. TRBV21-1 is recorded as a pseudogene. The CDR3 consists of 13 residues. The CDR3 here is CASSKATGFGYTF. The CDR3 nucleotides read TGTGCCAGCAGCAAAGCGACAGGGTTTGGCTACACCTTC.

The chain has TRBV5-4 and TRBJ2-2; possibly TRBD1 for D (5 bases). V was cut by 4 bases and J by 1 base, with 8 bases left in between. The CDR3 spans 14 residues. CDR1 and CDR2 (germline): SGHNT, YYREEE (reference sequence). CDR3 protein: CASSAGQNTGELFF. The CDR3 DNA is TGTGCCAGCAGCGCCGGACAGAACACCGGGGAGCTGTTTTTT.

This chain uses TRBV5-5 with TRBJ2-1; TRBD2 agrees at 12 bases. Germline CDR1 SGHKS, CDR2 YYEKEE (reference sequence). V shed 4 bases and J 6 bases; nucleotides not matched to a gene: 5. The CDR3 has 15 residues. As DNA, the CDR3 is TGTGCCAGCAGCGCTCTAGCGGGAGGGCCCAATGAGCAGTTCTTC. This translates into CASSALAGGPNEQFF.